This T cell receptor (beta chain) was sequenced during a study of blood T cells in healthy people across ages. Whole-study results and caveats: Any changes in expanded clonotypes were possibly confounded, as donor CMV status remained unknown. TCR beta diversity, measured per million T cells, fell in a roughly linear way with age.

Through a sample-barcoded 5' primer and a J-beta primer mix, a second PCR was run for about 6 to 11 cycles. TCRdb reprocessed the 5' RACE reads via MiXCR and lists one record per CDR3 protein. The sample has about 810,000 distinct CDR3 sequences; about 36% are singletons. The sample, about 9.2 milliliters of peripheral blood, was drawn from each donor. The CDR3 length is 12 residues. Germline V gives CDR1 DFQATT, CDR2 SNEGSKA (reference sequence). Trimming removed 0 bases from V and 4 bases from J, with 6 bases in between. This clonotype has at least ten counts. The antigen is unknown. The TCR originated in a man between 18 and 29 years old in good health. J is TRBJ1-2 and V is TRBV20-1; the D is unclear. Sequencing was performed on blood. CDR3 region: CSARDSGYGYTF. The CDR3 nucleotides are TGCAGTGCTAGAGATTCCGGCTATGGCTACACCTTC.